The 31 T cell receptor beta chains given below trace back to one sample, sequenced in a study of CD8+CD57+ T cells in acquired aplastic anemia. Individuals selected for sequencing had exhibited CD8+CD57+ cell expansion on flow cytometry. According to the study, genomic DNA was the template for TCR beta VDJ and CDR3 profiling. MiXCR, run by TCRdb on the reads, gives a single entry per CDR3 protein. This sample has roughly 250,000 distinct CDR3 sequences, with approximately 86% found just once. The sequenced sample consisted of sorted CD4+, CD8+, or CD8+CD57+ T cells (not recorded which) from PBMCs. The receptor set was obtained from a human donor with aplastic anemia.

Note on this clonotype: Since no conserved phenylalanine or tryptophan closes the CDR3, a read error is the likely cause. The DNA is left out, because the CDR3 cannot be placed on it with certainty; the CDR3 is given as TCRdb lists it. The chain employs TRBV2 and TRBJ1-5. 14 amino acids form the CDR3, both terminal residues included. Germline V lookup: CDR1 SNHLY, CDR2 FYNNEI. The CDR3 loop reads CASSYAGGHQHQFL.

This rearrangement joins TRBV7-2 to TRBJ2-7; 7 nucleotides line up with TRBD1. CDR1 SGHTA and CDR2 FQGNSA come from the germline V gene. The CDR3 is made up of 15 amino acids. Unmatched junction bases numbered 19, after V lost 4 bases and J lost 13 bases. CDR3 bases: TGTGCCAGCAGCTGGAGACAGGGCTCAAACTATGGCTACTACTTC. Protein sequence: CASSWRQGSNYGYYF.

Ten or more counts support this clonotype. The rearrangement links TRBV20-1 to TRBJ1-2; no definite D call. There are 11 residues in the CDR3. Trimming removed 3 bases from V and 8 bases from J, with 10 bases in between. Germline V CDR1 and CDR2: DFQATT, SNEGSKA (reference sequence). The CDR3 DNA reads TGCAGTGCTAGGGCGGGGAAGGGCTACACCTTC. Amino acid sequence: CSARAGKGYTF.

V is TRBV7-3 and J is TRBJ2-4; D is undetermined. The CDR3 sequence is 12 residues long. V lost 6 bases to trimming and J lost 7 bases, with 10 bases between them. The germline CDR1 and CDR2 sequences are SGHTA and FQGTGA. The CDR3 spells CASRGDGNIQYF. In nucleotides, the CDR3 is TGTGCCAGCAGAGGTGATGGGAACATTCAGTACTTC.

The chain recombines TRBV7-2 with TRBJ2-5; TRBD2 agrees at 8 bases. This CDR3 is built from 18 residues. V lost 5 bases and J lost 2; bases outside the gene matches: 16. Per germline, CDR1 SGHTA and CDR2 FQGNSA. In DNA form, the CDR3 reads TGTGCCAGCAGCCCAAGCGGGGGTCGGCCGAGCTCGCAAGAGACCCAGTACTTC. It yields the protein CASSPSGGRPSSQETQYF.

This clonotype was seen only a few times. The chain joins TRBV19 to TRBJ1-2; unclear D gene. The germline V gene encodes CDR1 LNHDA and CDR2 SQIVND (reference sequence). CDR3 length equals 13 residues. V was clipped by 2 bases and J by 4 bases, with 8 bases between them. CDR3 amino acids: CASSIPAGYGYTF. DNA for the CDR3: TGTGCCAGTAGTATACCGGCAGGCTATGGCTACACCTTC.

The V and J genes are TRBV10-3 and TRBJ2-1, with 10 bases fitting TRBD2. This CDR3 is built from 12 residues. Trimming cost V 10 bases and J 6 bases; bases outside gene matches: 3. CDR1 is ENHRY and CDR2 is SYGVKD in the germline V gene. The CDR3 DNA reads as TGTGCCACGCGGACTAGCGGCAATGAGCAGTTCTTC. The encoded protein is CATRTSGNEQFF.

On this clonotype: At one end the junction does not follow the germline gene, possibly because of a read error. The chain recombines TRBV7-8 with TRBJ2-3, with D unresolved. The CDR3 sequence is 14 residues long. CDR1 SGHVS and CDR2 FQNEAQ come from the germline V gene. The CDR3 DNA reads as TGTGCCAGCAGCTTTCATCGAGGTGCGGCTACCCAGTCCTTT. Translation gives CASSFHRGAATQSF.

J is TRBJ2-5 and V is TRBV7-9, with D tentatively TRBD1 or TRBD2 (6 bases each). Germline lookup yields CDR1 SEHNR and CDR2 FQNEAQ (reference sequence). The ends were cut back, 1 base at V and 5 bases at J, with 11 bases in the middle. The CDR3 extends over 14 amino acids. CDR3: CASSLELGGETQYF. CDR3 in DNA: TGTGCCAGCAGCTTAGAGTTAGGGGGGGAGACCCAGTACTTC. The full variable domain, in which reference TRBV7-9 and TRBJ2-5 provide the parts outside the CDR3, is DTGVSQNPRHKITKRGQNVTFRCDPISEHNRLYWYRQTLGQGPEFLTYFQNEAQLEKSRLLSDRFSAERPKGSFSTLEIQRTEQGDSAMYLCASSLELGGETQYFGPGTRLLVL.

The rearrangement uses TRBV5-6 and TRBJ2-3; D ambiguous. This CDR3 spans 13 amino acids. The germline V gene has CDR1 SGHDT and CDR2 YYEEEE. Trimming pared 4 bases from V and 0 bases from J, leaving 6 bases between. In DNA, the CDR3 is TGTGCCAGCAGCCACTACAGCACAGATACGCAGTATTTT. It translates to CASSHYSTDTQYF.

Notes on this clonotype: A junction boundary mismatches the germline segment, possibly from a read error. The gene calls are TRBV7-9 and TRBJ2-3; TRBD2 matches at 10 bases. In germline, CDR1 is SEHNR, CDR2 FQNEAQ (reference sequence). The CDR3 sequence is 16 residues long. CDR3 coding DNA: TGTGTCAGCAGTTCCCAAGCGGGGGGGTCGGGCGATACGCAGTATTTT. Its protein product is CVSSSQAGGSGDTQYF.

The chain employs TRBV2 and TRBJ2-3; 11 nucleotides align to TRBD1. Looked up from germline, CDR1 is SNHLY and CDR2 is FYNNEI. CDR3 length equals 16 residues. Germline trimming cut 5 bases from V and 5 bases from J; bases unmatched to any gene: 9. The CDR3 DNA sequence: TGTGCCAGCAGTCAACGGACAGGGGGCGCTGGAGATACGCAGTATTTT. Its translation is CASSQRTGGAGDTQYF.

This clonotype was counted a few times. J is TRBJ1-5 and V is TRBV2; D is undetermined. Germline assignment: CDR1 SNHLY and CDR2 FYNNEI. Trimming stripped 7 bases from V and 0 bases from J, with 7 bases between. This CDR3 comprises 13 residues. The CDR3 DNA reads TGTGCCAGCAAAGACCGTAGCAATCAGCCCCAGCATTTT. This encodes CASKDRSNQPQHF.

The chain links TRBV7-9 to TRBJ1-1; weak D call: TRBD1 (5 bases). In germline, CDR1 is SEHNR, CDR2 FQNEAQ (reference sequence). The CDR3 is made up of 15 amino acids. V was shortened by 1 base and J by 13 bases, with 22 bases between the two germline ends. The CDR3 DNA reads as TGTGCCAGCAGCTTAGATCCGACAGAGAACACTTTTGGTTTCTTT. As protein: CASSLDPTENTFGFF. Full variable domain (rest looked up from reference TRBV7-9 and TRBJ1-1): DTGVSQNPRHKITKRGQNVTFRCDPISEHNRLYWYRQTLGQGPEFLTYFQNEAQLEKSRLLSDRFSAERPKGSFSTLEIQRTEQGDSAMYLCASSLDPTENTFGFFGQGTRLTVV.

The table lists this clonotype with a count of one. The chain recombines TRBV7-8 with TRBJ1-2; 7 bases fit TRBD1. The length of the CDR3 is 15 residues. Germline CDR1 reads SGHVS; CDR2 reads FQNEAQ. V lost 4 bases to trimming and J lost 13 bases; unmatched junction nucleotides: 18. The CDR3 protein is CASSWGRDGTALSTF. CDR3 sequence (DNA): TGTGCCAGCAGCTGGGGTCGAGACGGGACAGCCCTTTCCACCTTC.

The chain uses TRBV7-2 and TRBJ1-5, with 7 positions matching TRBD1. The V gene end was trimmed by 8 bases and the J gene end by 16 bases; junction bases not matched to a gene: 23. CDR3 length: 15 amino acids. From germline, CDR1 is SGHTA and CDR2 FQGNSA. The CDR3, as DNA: TGTGCCAGCGGCCAGGGGGGCAATCAGCCCCAGCCCTTTCATTTT. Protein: CASGQGGNQPQPFHF.

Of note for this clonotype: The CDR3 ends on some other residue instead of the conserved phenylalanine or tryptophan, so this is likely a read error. CDR3 sequence (DNA): TGTGCCAGCAGTGACGACTATAGCGCCGAGCCCCAGCATTTA. This codes for CASSDDYSAEPQHL. The chain employs TRBV9 and TRBJ1-5; D uncertain. V dropped 5 bases and J dropped 8 bases, with 17 bases sitting between them. The CDR3 is 14 residues long. Germline CDR1 is SGDLS and CDR2 is YYNGEE.

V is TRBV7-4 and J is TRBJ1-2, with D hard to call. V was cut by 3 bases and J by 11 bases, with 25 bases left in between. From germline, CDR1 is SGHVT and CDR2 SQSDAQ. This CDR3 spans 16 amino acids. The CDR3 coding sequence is TGTGCCAGCAGCTTGGATAGGAAAGGGCTCATATATGCTTACACCTTC. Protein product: CASSLDRKGLIYAYTF.

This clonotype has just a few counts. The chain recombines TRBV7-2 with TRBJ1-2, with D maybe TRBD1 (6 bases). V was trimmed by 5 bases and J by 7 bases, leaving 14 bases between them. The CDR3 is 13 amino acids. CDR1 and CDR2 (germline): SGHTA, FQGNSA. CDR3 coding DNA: TGTGCCAGCAGCCTCAGCGGGGGGGCTGGCTACACCTTC. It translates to CASSLSGGAGYTF.

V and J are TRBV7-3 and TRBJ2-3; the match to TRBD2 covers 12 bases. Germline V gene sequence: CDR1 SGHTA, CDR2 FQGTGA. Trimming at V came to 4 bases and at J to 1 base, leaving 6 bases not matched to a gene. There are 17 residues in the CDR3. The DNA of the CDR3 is TGTGCCAGCAGCTACCTAGCGGGGGGGCCAGGCACAGATACGCAGTATTTT. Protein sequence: CASSYLAGGPGTDTQYF.

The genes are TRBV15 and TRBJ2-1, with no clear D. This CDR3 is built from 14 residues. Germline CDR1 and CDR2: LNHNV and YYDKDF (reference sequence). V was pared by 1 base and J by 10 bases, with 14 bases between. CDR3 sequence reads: CATSRGSEKEEQFF. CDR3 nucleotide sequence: TGTGCCACCAGCAGAGGCAGCGAGAAAGAGGAGCAGTTCTTC.

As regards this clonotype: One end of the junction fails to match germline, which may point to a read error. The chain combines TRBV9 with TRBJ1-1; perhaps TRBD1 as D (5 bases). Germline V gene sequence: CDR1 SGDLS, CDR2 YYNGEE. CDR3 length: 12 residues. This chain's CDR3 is CASSERGDGDYF. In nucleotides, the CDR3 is TGTGCCAGCAGCGAGCGTGGGGACGGTGATTACTTC.

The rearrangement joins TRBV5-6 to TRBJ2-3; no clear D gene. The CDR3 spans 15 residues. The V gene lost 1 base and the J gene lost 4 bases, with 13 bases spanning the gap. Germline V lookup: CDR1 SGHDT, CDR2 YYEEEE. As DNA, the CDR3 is TGTGCCAGCAGCTTGATCCTCCAGAGTGCAGATACGCAGTATTTT. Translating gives CASSLILQSADTQYF. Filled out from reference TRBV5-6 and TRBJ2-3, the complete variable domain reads DAGVTQSPTHLIKTRGQQVTLRCSPKSGHDTVSWYQQALGQGPQFIFQYYEEEERQRGNFPDRFSGHQFPNYSSELNVNALLLGDSALYLCASSLILQSADTQYFGPGTRLTVL.

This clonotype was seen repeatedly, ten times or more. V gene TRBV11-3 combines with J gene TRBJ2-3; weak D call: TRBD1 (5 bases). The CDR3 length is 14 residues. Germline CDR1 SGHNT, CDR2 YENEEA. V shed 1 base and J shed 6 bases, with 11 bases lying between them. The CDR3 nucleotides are TGTGCCAGCAGCTTAGCGGTGACAGCCGATACGCAGTATTTT. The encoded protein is CASSLAVTADTQYF.

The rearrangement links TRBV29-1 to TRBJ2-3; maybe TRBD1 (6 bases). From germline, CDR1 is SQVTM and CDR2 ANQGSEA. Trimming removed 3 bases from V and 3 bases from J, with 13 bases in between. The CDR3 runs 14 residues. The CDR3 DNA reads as TGCAGCGTTGATCTCAGGGGTGGGACAGATACGCAGTATTTT. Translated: CSVDLRGGTDTQYF.

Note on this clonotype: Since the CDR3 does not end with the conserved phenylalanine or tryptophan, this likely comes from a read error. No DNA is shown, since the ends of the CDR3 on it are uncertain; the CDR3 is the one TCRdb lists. The CDR3 spells CASGDGGTGTKYE. The V call is TRBV7-9, the J call TRBJ2-3; the table assigns TRBD1, which was not confirmed against the DNA. Termini included, the CDR3 measures 13 amino acids. Germline CDR1 reads SEHNR; CDR2 reads FQNEAQ (reference sequence).

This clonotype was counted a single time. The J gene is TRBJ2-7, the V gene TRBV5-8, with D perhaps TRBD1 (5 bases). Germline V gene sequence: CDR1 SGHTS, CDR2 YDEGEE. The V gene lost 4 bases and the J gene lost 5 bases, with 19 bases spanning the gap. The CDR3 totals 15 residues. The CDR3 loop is CASSPSQGLPHEQYF. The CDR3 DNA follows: TGTGCCAGCAGCCCAAGCCAGGGCCTGCCCCACGAGCAGTACTTC.

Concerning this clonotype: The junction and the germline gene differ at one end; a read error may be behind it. CDR3 region: CASSLASRDRGKLF. CDR3 in DNA: TGTGCCAGCAGCTTAGCTTCAAGGGACAGGGGGAAGCTATTT. The chain has TRBV7-2 and TRBJ2-3, with 11 bases fitting TRBD1. This CDR3 contains 14 residues. The germline V gene has CDR1 SGHTA and CDR2 FQGNSA.

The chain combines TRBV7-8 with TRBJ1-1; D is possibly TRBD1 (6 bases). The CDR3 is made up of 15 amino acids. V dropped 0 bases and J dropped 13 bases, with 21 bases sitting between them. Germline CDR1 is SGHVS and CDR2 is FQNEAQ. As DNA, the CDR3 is TGTGCCAGCAGCTTAGCGGGGGCACGCGACACTCAAGATTTCTTT. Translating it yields CASSLAGARDTQDFF.

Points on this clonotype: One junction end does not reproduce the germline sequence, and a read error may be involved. The CDR3 DNA sequence: TGTGCCAGCAGCAGAAAAGCCGGCGCCTATTATGACTACACCTTC. This sequence encodes CASSRKAGAYYDYTF. The genes are TRBV7-9 and TRBJ1-2; D ambiguous. Germline CDR1 reads SEHNR; CDR2 reads FQNEAQ (reference sequence). This CDR3 comprises 15 residues.

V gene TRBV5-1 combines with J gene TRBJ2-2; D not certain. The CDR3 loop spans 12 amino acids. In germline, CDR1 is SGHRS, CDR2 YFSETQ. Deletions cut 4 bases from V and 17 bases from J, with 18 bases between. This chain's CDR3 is CASSDYSINTFF. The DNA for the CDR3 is TGCGCCAGCAGCGATTACAGCATCAACACTTTTTTT.